This T cell receptor beta chain was captured by sequencing in a study of technical replicates of blood from a handful of donors. Here immunoSEQ multiplex PCR was the method, and the copy in TCRdb shows in-frame clones only, minus some. The sample has over 75,000 clones; about 97% are singletons. The receptor was derived from a human donor in good health. Sequencing was done on a sample of T cells isolated from PBMCs.

The DNA of the CDR3 is TGTGCCTGGAGTGTCGTACAGGGGACTGCTGAAGCTTTCTTT. This gives the protein CAWSVVQGTAEAFF. The chain links TRBV30 to TRBJ1-1; 7 positions match TRBD1. Trimming cost V 0 bases and J 6 bases; bases outside gene matches: 7. Germline lookup yields CDR1 GTSNPN and CDR2 SVGIG (reference sequence). The CDR3 has 14 residues.